These 11 T cell receptor beta chains came from one sample sequenced in a study of human T cells and chemical hapten exposure. Time point described: pre-sensitization, week 0. The sample's treatment: therapeutic diphenylcyclopropenone sensitization with weekly scalp DPC. Sequencing started from total RNA isolated from unfractionated whole blood. TCRdb reanalysed the RACE reads using MiXCR and keeps one entry per CDR3 protein. This table has roughly 50,000 distinct CDR3 sequences, roughly 9% appearing once. The specimen comprised whole blood, sampled in connection with sensitization to the hapten diphenylcyclopropenone (DPC). The receptors shown here come from a woman in her twenties or thirties with alopecia areata. Some clones in this sample may be carry-over from other donors' samples.

Only a few counts were recorded for this clonotype. The V and J genes are TRBV28 and TRBJ2-3; 7 nucleotides match TRBD2. Per the germline V gene, CDR1 is MDHEN and CDR2 is SYDVKM. The CDR3 spans 14 residues. The CDR3, as DNA: TGTTTGGTGGGGGGGAGTCTGAGCACAGATACGCAGTATTTT. It specifies CLVGGSLSTDTQYF.

The gene calls are TRBV4-3 and TRBJ1-5; D possibly corresponds to TRBD1 (5 bases). Germline-derived CDR1 and CDR2 are LGHNA and YSLEER. The CDR3 totals 16 residues. The V gene lost 0 bases and the J gene lost 4 bases, with 13 bases spanning the gap. CDR3 sequence reads: CASSQDGEGRNQPQHF. In nucleotides, the CDR3 is TGCGCCAGCAGCCAAGATGGGGAGGGGAGGAATCAGCCCCAGCATTTT.

This clonotype was seen at least ten times. The V gene is TRBV7-6, the J gene TRBJ1-6; no clear D gene. The CDR3 is 18 residues long. V was trimmed by 1 base and J by 4 bases, leaving 17 bases between them. Germline CDR1 is SGHVS and CDR2 is FNYEAQ. CDR3 region: CASSLEAGPGSYNSPLHF. The CDR3 coding sequence is TGTGCCAGCAGCTTAGAAGCGGGTCCCGGTTCATATAATTCACCCCTCCACTTT.

The table lists this clonotype with a few counts. The chain combines TRBV28 with TRBJ2-7; D is ambiguous. V lost 3 bases and J 2 bases, leaving 11 bases between the germline ends. This CDR3 spans 14 amino acids. The germline gives CDR1 MDHEN, CDR2 SYDVKM. The chain's CDR3 is CASSFAPATYEQYF. The CDR3 DNA follows: TGTGCCAGCAGTTTTGCCCCAGCCACCTACGAGCAGTACTTC.

This clonotype occurred many times. The chain combines TRBV29-1 with TRBJ1-2; D gene ambiguous. Deletions cut 5 bases from V and 1 base from J, with 5 bases between. The V gene's germline CDR1 is SQVTM and CDR2 ANQGSEA. This CDR3 has 11 residues. The CDR3 reads CSVSSNYGYTF. DNA of the CDR3: TGCAGCGTTTCCAGTAACTATGGCTACACCTTC.

The sample holds a few counts of this clonotype. The genes are TRBV7-2 and TRBJ2-4; 8 nucleotides align to TRBD2. This CDR3 region has 15 residues. The germline gives CDR1 SGHTA, CDR2 FQGNSA. The V and J ends lost 5 bases and 2 bases, in that order; junction bases with no gene match: 5. The CDR3 reads CASSPRGGSKNIQYF. The CDR3, as DNA: TGTGCCAGCAGCCCCCGGGGGGGGTCCAAAAACATTCAGTACTTC.

Ten or more counts support this clonotype. V is TRBV28 and J is TRBJ2-3; 7 bases agree with TRBD1. Trimming took 10 bases from V and 0 from J; bases not matched to a gene: 7. Germline V gene data show CDR1 as MDHEN and CDR2 as SYDVKM. The CDR3 runs to 14 residues. The CDR3 sequence: CAIRDSFSTDTQYF. CDR3 DNA sequence: TGTGCCATCCGGGACAGCTTCAGCACAGATACGCAGTATTTT.

The chain links TRBV27 to TRBJ2-7, with TRBD2 matching 9 bases. The ends lost 5 bases at V and 4 bases at J; junction bases unmatched: 6. The length of the CDR3 is 14 residues. Germline assignment: CDR1 MNHEY and CDR2 SMNVEV (reference sequence). The CDR3 DNA reads as TGTGCCAGCAGTGTAGCGGGGGCCGCGTACGAGCAGTACTTC. Translated, it gives CASSVAGAAYEQYF.

The rearrangement joins TRBV7-2 to TRBJ1-1; unclear D gene. V dropped 5 bases and J dropped 1 base, with 8 bases sitting between them. In germline, CDR1 is SGHTA, CDR2 FQGNSA. CDR3 length: 13 residues. DNA for the CDR3: TGTGCCAGCAGCCATCCCCCGAACACTGAAGCTTTCTTT. It encodes CASSHPPNTEAFF. The entire variable domain, with the rest obtained from reference TRBV7-2 and TRBJ1-1, is as follows: GAGVSQSPSNKVTEKGKDVELRCDPISGHTALYWYRQSLGQGLEFLIYFQGNSAPDKSGLPSDRFSAERTGGSVSTLTIQRTQQEDSAVYLCASSHPPNTEAFFGQGTRLTVV.

This clonotype was seen only a few times. The rearrangement uses TRBV12-3 or TRBV12-4 and TRBJ1-2; D not certain. V dropped 2 bases and J dropped 0 bases, with 4 bases sitting between them. The CDR3 length is 13 residues. In nucleotides, the CDR3 is TGTGCCAGCAGTTTACCGGCTAACTATGGCTACACCTTC. It translates to CASSLPANYGYTF.

This clonotype was counted between two and nine times. This chain connects TRBV28 to TRBJ2-3; TRBD1 might be the D (6 bases). Looked up from germline, CDR1 is MDHEN and CDR2 is SYDVKM. The CDR3 is 18 amino acids. V was trimmed by 3 bases and J by 3 bases, leaving 22 bases between them. The CDR3 spells CASSFVGGLTGSTDTQYF. The CDR3 DNA is TGTGCCAGCAGTTTTGTTGGAGGCTTAACAGGGTCAACAGATACGCAGTATTTT.